The rows below give T cell receptor beta chains drawn from one sample of a study of early T cells in non-severe SARS-CoV-2 infection. TCRdb re-analysed the 5' RACE reads in MiXCR, keeping a single row per CDR3 protein. The sample contains 80,000 or so distinct CDR3 sequences, approximately 12% of which appear only once. The sequencing sample was made of whole blood. These TCRs come from an adult who was a healthcare worker with PCR-confirmed SARS-CoV-2 infection or an uninfected control (not recorded which). The CDR3 runs from the conserved cysteine through the conserved F or W. The D gene is left open where the match is weak. Clone size is given for some rows only: seen once, a few or many times, or a class if the clone is expanded.

cdr3_length clone_size d_call j_call v_call cdr3_aa cdr3_nt
12 . . TRBJ1-2 TRBV2 CASSERNYGYTF TGTGCCAGCAGTGAGCGGAACTATGGCTACACCTTC
15 many TRBD2 TRBJ2-1 TRBV5-4 CASSLGGGSYNEQFF TGTGCCAGCAGCTTGGGGGGAGGGTCCTACAATGAGCAGTTCTTC
15 few . TRBJ2-3 TRBV28 CASSLPFVKADTQYF TGTGCCAGCAGTTTGCCCTTTGTCAAAGCAGATACGCAGTATTTT
15 . TRBD2 TRBJ2-1 TRBV28 CASSLPGGRDNEQFF TGTGCCAGCAGTTTACCTGGCGGGAGGGACAATGAGCAGTTCTTC
16 many . TRBJ2-3 TRBV15 CATSPRSTIGTDTQYF TGTGCCACCAGCCCTCGCTCGACTATTGGCACAGATACGCAGTATTTT
15 few . TRBJ2-3 TRBV30 CAWSVRGRVTDTQYF TGTGCCTGGAGTGTAAGGGGGAGGGTCACAGATACGCAGTATTTT
13 few . TRBJ2-7 TRBV28 CATHGAGSDEQYF TGTGCCACCCACGGGGCAGGGAGCGACGAGCAGTACTTC
18 . . TRBJ2-4 TRBV3-1 CASSQELAAQRKKNIQYF TGTGCCAGCAGCCAAGAACTAGCTGCCCAGCGGAAAAAAAACATTCAGTACTTC
14 many TRBD2 TRBJ2-4 TRBV5-1 CASRSTSGQNIQYF TGCGCCAGCAGATCAACTAGCGGCCAAAACATTCAGTACTTC
14 . . TRBJ2-2 TRBV7-8 CASSFRAGTGELFF TGTGCCAGCAGCTTTCGGGCGGGCACCGGGGAGCTGTTTTTT
13 many . TRBJ2-7 TRBV15 CATAGEMLYEQYF TGTGCCACCGCAGGGGAAATGCTCTACGAGCAGTACTTC
13 few . TRBJ1-5 TRBV6-1 CASSELSYQPQHF TGTGCCAGCAGTGAATTAAGTTATCAGCCCCAGCATTTT
13 . . TRBJ1-1 TRBV29-1 CSVEGALGTEAFF TGCAGCGTTGAAGGGGCCTTGGGGACTGAAGCTTTCTTT
14 few . TRBJ2-7 TRBV28 CASSLSAGAGEQYF TGTGCCAGCAGTTTATCGGCGGGGGCTGGCGAGCAGTACTTC
12 many . TRBJ2-2 TRBV14 CASSQDTAELFF TGTGCCAGCAGCCAAGACACAGCGGAGCTGTTTTTT
14 few . TRBJ2-5 TRBV12-3/TRBV12-4 CASSLRGYYETQYF TGTGCCAGCAGTTTACGGGGGTACTATGAGACCCAGTACTTC
17 few TRBD2 TRBJ2-3 TRBV5-1 CASSVTSGNRRADTQYF TGCGCCAGCAGCGTGACTAGCGGCAATCGGAGGGCAGATACGCAGTATTTT
15 . . TRBJ2-7 TRBV28 CASSVRGPPSYEQYF TGTGCCAGCAGTGTGCGGGGGCCCCCCTCCTACGAGCAGTACTTC
21 few TRBD2 TRBJ2-3 TRBV3-1 CASSQGIRGRLAGDFTDTQYF TGTGCCAGCAGCCAAGGCATTCGGGGGAGACTAGCGGGAGACTTCACAGATACGCAGTATTTT
12 . TRBD1 TRBJ1-2 TRBV29-1 CSSLGGTYGYTF TGCAGCTCCCTAGGGGGCACCTATGGCTACACCTTC
15 few . TRBJ1-5 TRBV18 CASSPLGGGGQPQHF TGTGCCAGCTCACCGCTGGGTGGGGGAGGACAGCCCCAGCATTTT
13 many TRBD2 TRBJ2-7 TRBV29-1 CSVGTSGTSEQYF TGCAGCGTAGGGACTAGCGGTACTAGCGAGCAGTACTTC
15 few . TRBJ2-1 TRBV11-2 CASSLLRESGSGEFF TGTGCCAGCAGCCTCCTCAGGGAGTCGGGCTCAGGGGAGTTCTTC
16 few TRBD2 TRBJ2-3 TRBV3-1 CASSPRDGRETDTQYF TGTGCCAGCAGCCCCCGGGATGGGAGGGAGACAGATACGCAGTATTTT
12 many . TRBJ2-1 TRBV7-3 CASSSGRGEQFF TGTGCCAGCAGCTCCGGGCGGGGTGAGCAGTTCTTC
15 many . TRBJ2-5 TRBV6-5 CASAPGGTGKKTQYF TGTGCCAGCGCTCCCGGGGGCACAGGCAAAAAGACCCAGTACTTC
11 few . TRBJ1-1 TRBV6-1 CASSYEVEAFF TGTGCCAGCAGCTACGAAGTTGAAGCTTTCTTT
15 . TRBD2 TRBJ2-7 TRBV28 CASRRTSGRNYVQYF TGTGCCAGCAGACGGACTAGCGGGAGGAACTACGTGCAGTACTTC
16 . . TRBJ2-7 TRBV18 CASSRSERGLRFEQYF TGTGCCAGCTCACGAAGCGAGAGGGGGTTAAGGTTCGAGCAGTACTTC
13 few . TRBJ2-7 TRBV29-1 CSVVYGETYEQYF TGCAGCGTTGTCTACGGGGAAACCTACGAGCAGTACTTC
14 . . TRBJ1-1 TRBV3-1 CASSQDLRNPEAFF TGTGCCAGCAGCCAAGATTTGAGGAACCCCGAAGCTTTCTTT
15 few TRBD2 TRBJ2-1 TRBV7-2 CASSLSGTSYNEQFF TGTGCCAGCAGCCTCAGCGGGACGTCCTACAATGAGCAGTTCTTC
14 few . TRBJ2-7 TRBV27 CASSLFMGSHEQYF TGTGCCAGCAGTCTTTTTATGGGGAGCCACGAGCAGTACTTC
14 . . TRBJ2-4 TRBV4-1 CASSQVQWENIQYF TGCGCCAGCAGCCAAGTTCAATGGGAAAACATTCAGTACTTC
15 many TRBD2 TRBJ2-1 TRBV9 CASSPTSGRMHEQFF TGTGCCAGCAGCCCGACTAGCGGGAGGATGCATGAGCAGTTCTTC
17 few . TRBJ1-1 TRBV18 CASSPPLGGAPNTEAFF TGTGCCAGCTCACCACCCCTCGGGGGGGCTCCGAACACTGAAGCTTTCTTT
15 few . TRBJ1-5 TRBV6-5 CASRRGQTDNQPQHF TGTGCCAGCAGACGGGGGCAGACCGACAATCAGCCCCAGCATTTT
15 few . TRBJ2-4 TRBV14 CASSQQAHPKNIQYF TGTGCCAGCAGCCAGCAGGCACACCCAAAAAACATTCAGTACTTC
15 . TRBD1 TRBJ1-6 TRBV20-1 CSARARDRGNSPLHF TGCAGTGCTAGAGCCCGGGACAGGGGAAACTCACCCCTCCACTTT
13 . . TRBJ1-4 TRBV7-6 CASSRQLNEKLFF TGTGCCAGCAGCCGACAGCTCAATGAAAAACTGTTTTTT
13 few . TRBJ1-5 TRBV19 CASSTGLNQPQHF TGTGCCAGTAGTACCGGACTGAATCAGCCCCAGCATTTT